The 3 T cell receptor beta chains given below trace back to one sample, sequenced in a study of blood T cell repertoires in COVID-19. Assay: immunoSEQ multiplex PCR; the TCRdb copy retains only in-frame clones and omits some. The sample lists 300,000 or so clones; just over 90% were seen once. The sequenced sample was peripheral blood. The receptors originated from a woman in her twenties or thirties with COVID-19, enrolled during active disease.

The V and J genes are TRBV6-5 and TRBJ1-3; 8 bases agree with TRBD1. V was pared by 5 bases and J by 2 bases, with 2 bases of the junction left unmatched. The germline V gene encodes CDR1 MNHEY and CDR2 SVGAGI. The CDR3 has 14 residues. The CDR3 region is CASSRTGTGNTIYF. The DNA of the CDR3 is TGTGCCAGCAGTCGGACAGGGACTGGAAACACCATATATTTT.

The gene calls are TRBV30 and TRBJ2-7; D is possibly TRBD1 (5 bases). The CDR3 length is 13 residues. From germline, CDR1 is GTSNPN and CDR2 SVGIG (reference sequence). Trimming removed 5 bases at V and 2 bases at J, with 13 bases between. The chain's CDR3 is CAWGRAGTYEQYF. In DNA, the CDR3 is TGTGCCTGGGGACGGGCAGGGACCTACGAGCAGTACTTC.

Turning to this clone: This sample includes further DNA sequences coding for the same CDR3. This rearrangement joins TRBV11-3 to TRBJ1-1; perhaps TRBD1 as D (6 bases). The CDR3 contains 13 residues. V lost 3 bases, J lost 1 base, and 6 bases lay in between. Germline V gene sequence: CDR1 SGHNT, CDR2 YENEEA. The CDR3 nucleotides read TGTGCCAGCAGCTTGGACAGGAACACTGAAGCTTTCTTT. This encodes CASSLDRNTEAFF.